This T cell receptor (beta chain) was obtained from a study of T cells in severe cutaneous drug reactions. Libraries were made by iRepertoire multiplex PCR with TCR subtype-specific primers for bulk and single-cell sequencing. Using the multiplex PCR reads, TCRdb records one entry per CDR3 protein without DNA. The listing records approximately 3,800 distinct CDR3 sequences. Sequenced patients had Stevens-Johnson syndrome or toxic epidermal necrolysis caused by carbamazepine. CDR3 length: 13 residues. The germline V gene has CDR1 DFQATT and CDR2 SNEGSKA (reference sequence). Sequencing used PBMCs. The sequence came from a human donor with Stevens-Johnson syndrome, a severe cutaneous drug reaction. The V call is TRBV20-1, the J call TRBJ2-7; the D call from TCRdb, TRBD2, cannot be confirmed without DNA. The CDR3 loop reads CSARQGLVGEQYF.